A selection of T cell receptor beta chains follows, all from one sample in a study of T cells in Graves' hyperthyroidism and ophthalmopathy. Each CDR3 protein is one row after TCRdb ran MiXCR on the multiplex PCR reads. The sample holds fewer than 450,000 distinct CDR3 sequences; approximately 17% are singletons and the top ten take around 40%. Sequencing was performed on blood. These receptors were collected from a man between 18 and 29 years old with Graves' ophthalmopathy. The CDR3 runs from the conserved cysteine through the conserved F or W. A D gene is named only where the DNA matches it firmly. For some rows the clone size is stated as once, few or many, or as a class when expanded; others skip it.

v_gene: TRBV19
abundance: NA
j_gene: TRBJ2-1
d_gene: TRBD2
CDR3nt: TGTGCCAGTAGTATCCGACCAGCGGGGGGGAACAATGAGCAGTTCTTC
CDR3aa: CASSIRPAGGNNEQFF

v_gene: TRBV5-1
abundance: NA
j_gene: TRBJ2-3
d_gene: TRBD2
CDR3nt: TGCGCCAGCAGCCCCACTAGCGGGGACTCCACAGATACGCAGTATTTT
CDR3aa: CASSPTSGDSTDTQYF

v_gene: TRBV5-1
abundance: many
j_gene: TRBJ2-1
d_gene: NA
CDR3nt: TGCGCCAGCACCTCCGGAGTAGGACTCCTTAGCTCCTACAATGAGCAGTTCTTC
CDR3aa: CASTSGVGLLSSYNEQFF

v_gene: TRBV19
abundance: few
j_gene: TRBJ2-1
d_gene: NA
CDR3nt: TGTGCCAGTAGTATGGGGGTTGGGGGTTACAATGAGCAGTTCTTC
CDR3aa: CASSMGVGGYNEQFF

v_gene: TRBV27
abundance: NA
j_gene: TRBJ2-7
d_gene: TRBD1
CDR3nt: TGTGCCAGCAGTTTAGGGACAGGGAGGGAGCACGAGCAGTACTTC
CDR3aa: CASSLGTGREHEQYF

v_gene: TRBV12-3/TRBV12-4
abundance: many
j_gene: TRBJ2-7
d_gene: TRBD2
CDR3nt: TGTGCCAGCAGTTCCCGGACTAGCGGGGGGGCCCCCTCCTACGAGCAGTACTTC
CDR3aa: CASSSRTSGGAPSYEQYF

v_gene: TRBV5-1
abundance: many
j_gene: TRBJ2-3
d_gene: NA
CDR3nt: TGCGCCAGCAGCACCCGGACTCATGCTAGCACAGATACGCAGTATTTT
CDR3aa: CASSTRTHASTDTQYF

v_gene: TRBV2
abundance: many
j_gene: TRBJ1-2
d_gene: NA
CDR3nt: TGTGCCAGCAGAAACAGGGACTATGGCTACACCTTC
CDR3aa: CASRNRDYGYTF

v_gene: TRBV5-1
abundance: many
j_gene: TRBJ2-3
d_gene: NA
CDR3nt: TGCGCCAGCACTGGTGGGACTAGCACAGATACGCAGTATTTT
CDR3aa: CASTGGTSTDTQYF

v_gene: TRBV15
abundance: few
j_gene: TRBJ2-3
d_gene: NA
CDR3nt: TGTGCCACCAGCGAAACCCATGCCCCCGACACAGATACGCAGTATTTT
CDR3aa: CATSETHAPDTDTQYF